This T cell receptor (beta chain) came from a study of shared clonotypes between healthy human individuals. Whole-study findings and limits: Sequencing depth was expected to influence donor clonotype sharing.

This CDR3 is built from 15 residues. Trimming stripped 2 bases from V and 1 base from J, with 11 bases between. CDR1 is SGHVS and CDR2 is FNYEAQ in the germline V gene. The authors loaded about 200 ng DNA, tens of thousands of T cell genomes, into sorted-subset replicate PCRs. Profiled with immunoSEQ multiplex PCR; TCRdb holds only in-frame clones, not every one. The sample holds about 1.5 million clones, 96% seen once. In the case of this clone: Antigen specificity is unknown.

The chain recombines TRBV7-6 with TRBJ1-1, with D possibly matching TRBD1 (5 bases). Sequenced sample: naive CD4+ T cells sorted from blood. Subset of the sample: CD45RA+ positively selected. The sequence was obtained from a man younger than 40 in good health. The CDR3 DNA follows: TGTGCCAGCAGCTTACTACCGGGGACGAACACTGAAGCTTTCTTT. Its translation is CASSLLPGTNTEAFF.